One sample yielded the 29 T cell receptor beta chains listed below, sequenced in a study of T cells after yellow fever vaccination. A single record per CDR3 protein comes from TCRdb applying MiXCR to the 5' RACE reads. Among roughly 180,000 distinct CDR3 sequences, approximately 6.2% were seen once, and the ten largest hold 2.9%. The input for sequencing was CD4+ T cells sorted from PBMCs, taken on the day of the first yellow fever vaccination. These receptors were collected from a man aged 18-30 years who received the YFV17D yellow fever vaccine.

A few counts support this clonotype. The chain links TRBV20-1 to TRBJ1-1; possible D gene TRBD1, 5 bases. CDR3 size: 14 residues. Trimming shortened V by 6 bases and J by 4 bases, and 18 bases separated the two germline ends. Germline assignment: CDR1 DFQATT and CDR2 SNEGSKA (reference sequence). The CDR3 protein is CSAFSTRGGTEAFF. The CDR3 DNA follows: TGCAGTGCCTTTTCTACGCGCGGGGGCACTGAAGCTTTCTTT.

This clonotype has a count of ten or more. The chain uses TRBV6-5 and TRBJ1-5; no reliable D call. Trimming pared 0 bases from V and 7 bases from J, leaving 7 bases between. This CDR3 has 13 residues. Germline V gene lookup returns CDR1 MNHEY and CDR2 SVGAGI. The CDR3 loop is CASSYSGEQPQHF. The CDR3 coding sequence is TGTGCCAGCAGTTACTCGGGAGAGCAGCCCCAGCATTTT.

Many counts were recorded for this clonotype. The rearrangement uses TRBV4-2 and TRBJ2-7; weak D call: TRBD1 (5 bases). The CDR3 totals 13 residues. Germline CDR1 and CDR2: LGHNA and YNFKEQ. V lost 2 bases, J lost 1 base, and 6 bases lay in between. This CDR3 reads CASSQQGSYEQYF. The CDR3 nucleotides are TGTGCCAGCAGCCAACAGGGTTCCTACGAGCAGTACTTC.

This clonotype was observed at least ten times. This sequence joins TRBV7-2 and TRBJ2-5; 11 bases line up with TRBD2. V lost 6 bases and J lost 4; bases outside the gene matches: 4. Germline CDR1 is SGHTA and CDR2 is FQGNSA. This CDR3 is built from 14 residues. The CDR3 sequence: CASSPSGGLETQYF. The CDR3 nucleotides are TGTGCCAGCAGTCCTAGCGGGGGGCTAGAGACCCAGTACTTC.

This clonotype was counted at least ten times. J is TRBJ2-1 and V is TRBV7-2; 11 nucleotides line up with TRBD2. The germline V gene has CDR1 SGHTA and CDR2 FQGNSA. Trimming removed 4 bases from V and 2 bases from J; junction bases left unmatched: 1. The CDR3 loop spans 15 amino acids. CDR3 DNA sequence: TGTGCCAGCAGCTCTAGCGGGGGGCCCTACAATGAGCAGTTCTTC. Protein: CASSSSGGPYNEQFF.

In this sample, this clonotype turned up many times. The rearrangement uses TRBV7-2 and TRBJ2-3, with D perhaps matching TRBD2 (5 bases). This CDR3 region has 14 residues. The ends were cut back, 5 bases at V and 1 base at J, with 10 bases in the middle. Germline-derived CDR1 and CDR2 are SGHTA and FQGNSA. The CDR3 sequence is CASSPNGGTDTQYF. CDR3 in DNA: TGTGCCAGCAGCCCAAACGGGGGCACAGATACGCAGTATTTT.

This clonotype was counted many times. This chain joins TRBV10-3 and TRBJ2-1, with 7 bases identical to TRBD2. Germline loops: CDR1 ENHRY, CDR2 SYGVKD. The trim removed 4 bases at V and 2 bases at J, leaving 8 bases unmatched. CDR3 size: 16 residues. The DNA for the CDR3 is TGTGCCATCAGTGTGCGTGGGGACTACACCTACAATGAGCAGTTCTTC. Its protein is CAISVRGDYTYNEQFF.

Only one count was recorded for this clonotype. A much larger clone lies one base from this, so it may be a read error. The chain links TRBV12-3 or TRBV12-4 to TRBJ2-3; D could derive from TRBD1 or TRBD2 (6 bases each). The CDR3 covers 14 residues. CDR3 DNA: TGTGCCATCAGTTTGAGCGGAGGGGGGGATACGCAGTATTTT. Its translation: CAISLSGGGDTQYF.

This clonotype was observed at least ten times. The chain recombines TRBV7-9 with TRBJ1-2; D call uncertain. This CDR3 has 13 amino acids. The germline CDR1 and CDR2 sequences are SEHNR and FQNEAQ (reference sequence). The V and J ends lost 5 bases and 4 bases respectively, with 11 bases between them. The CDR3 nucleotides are TGTGCCAGCAGCCTTCGGGGTGCCTATGGCTACACCTTC. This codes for CASSLRGAYGYTF.

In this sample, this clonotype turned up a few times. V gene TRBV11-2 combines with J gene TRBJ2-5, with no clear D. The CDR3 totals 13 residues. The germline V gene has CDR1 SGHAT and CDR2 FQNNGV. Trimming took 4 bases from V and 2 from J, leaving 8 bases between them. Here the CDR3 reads CASSSYSQETQYF. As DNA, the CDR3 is TGTGCCAGCAGCTCTTACTCGCAAGAGACCCAGTACTTC.

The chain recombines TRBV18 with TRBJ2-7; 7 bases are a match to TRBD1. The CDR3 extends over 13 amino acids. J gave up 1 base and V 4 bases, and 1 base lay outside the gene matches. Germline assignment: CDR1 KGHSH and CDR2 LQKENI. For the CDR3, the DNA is TGTGCCAGCTCACGGGACAGTTCCTACGAGCAGTACGTC. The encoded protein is CASSRDSSYEQYV.

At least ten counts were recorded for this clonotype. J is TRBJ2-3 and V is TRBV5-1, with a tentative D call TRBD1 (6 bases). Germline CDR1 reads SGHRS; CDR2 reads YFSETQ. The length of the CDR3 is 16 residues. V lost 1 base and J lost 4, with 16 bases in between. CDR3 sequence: CASSLLQGMFSDTQYF. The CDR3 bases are TGCGCCAGCAGCTTGCTGCAGGGGATGTTTTCAGATACGCAGTATTTT.

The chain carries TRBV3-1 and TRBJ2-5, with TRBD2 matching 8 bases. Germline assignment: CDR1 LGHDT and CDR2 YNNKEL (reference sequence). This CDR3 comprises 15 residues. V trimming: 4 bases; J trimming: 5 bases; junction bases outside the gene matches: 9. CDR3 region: CASSPSGGNRETQYF. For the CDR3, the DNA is TGTGCCAGCAGCCCAAGCGGGGGCAACAGGGAGACCCAGTACTTC.

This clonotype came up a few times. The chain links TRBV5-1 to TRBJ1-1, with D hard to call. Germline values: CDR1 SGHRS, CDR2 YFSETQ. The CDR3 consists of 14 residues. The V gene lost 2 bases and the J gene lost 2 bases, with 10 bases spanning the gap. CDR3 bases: TGCGCCAGCAGCTTTTCCGAACGTAACACTGAAGCTTTCTTT. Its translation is CASSFSERNTEAFF.

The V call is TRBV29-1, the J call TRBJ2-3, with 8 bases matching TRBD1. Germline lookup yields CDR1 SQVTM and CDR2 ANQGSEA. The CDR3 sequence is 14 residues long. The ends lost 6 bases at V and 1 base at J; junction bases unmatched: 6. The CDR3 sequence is CSVEQGGGTDTQYF. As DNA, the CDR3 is TGCAGCGTAGAACAGGGGGGAGGCACAGATACGCAGTATTTT.

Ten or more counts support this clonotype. CDR3 residues: CASSHPDPTDTQYF. The CDR3 DNA is TGTGCCAGCAGCCATCCCGACCCCACAGATACGCAGTATTTT. The rearrangement uses TRBV14 and TRBJ2-3, with D unresolved. The germline V gene has CDR1 SGHDN and CDR2 FVKESK. V was clipped by 3 bases and J by 2 bases, with 9 bases between them. CDR3 size: 14 residues.

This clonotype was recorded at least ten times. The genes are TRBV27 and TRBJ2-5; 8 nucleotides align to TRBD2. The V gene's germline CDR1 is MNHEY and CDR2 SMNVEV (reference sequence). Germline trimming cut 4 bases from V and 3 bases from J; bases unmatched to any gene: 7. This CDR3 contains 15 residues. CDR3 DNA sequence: TGTGCCAGCAGTTCTCCGGGGGGGGGGAAAGAGACCCAGTACTTC. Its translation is CASSSPGGGKETQYF.

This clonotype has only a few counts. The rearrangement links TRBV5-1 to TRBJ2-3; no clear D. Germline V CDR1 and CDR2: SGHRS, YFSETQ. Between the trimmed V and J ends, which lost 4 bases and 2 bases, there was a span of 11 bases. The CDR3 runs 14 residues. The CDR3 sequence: CASSASLPTDTQYF. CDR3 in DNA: TGCGCCAGCAGCGCCTCACTACCCACAGATACGCAGTATTTT.

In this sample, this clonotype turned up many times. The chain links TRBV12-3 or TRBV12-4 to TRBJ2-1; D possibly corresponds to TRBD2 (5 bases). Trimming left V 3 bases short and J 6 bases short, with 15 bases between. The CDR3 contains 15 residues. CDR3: CASSFQRAVSNEQFF. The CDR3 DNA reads TGTGCCAGCAGTTTTCAGAGGGCTGTTTCCAATGAGCAGTTCTTC.

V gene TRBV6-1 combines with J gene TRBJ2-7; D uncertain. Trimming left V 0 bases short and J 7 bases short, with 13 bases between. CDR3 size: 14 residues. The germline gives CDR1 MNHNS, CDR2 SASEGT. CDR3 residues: CASSEAAYQNEQYV. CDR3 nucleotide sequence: TGTGCCAGCAGTGAAGCGGCCTACCAGAATGAGCAGTACGTC.

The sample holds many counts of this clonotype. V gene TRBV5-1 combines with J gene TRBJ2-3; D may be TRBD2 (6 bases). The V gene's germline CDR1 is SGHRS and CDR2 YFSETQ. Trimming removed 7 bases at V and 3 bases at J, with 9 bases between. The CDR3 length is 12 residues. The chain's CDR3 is CASHAGTDTQYF. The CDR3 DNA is TGCGCCAGCCACGCGGGAACAGATACGCAGTATTTT.

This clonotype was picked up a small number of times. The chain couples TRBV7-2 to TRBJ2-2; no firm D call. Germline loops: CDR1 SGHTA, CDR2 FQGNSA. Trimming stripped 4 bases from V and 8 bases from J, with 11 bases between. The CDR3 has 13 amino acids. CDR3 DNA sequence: TGTGCCAGCAGCTGGAGCAGAGAAGGGGAGCTGTTTTTT. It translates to CASSWSREGELFF.

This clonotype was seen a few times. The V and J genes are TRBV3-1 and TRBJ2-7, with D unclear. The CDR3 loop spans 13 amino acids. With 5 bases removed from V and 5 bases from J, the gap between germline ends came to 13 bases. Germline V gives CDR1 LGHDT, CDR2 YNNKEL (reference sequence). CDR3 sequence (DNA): TGTGCCAGCAGCGGAAGTGCCCGGAACGAGCAGTACTTC. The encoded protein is CASSGSARNEQYF.

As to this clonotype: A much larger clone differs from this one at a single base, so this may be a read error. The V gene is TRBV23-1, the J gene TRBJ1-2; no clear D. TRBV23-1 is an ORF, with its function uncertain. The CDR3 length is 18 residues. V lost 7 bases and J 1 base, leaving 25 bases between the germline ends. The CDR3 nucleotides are TGCGCCAGCACTCCATTCAATGGAGGCCAGAACATTAACTATGGCTACACCTTC. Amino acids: CASTPFNGGQNINYGYTF.

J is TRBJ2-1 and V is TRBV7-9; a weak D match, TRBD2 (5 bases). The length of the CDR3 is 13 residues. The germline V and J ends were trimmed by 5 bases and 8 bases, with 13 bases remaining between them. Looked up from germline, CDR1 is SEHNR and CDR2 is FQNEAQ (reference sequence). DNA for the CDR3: TGTGCCAGCAGCCTCGGACTGTGGGATGAGCAGTTCTTC. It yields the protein CASSLGLWDEQFF.

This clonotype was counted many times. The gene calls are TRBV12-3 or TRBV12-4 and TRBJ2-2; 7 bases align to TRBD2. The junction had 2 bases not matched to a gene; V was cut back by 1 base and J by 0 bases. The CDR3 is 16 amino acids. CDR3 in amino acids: CASSLGLAANTGELFF. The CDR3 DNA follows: TGTGCCAGCAGTTTAGGACTAGCTGCGAACACCGGGGAGCTGTTTTTT.

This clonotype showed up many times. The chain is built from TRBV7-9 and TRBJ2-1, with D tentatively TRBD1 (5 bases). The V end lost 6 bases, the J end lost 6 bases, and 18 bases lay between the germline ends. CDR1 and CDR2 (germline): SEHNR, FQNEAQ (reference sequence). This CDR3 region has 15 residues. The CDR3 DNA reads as TGTGCCAGCAGACCCAATCGGGTTCAGGGCAATGAGCAGTTCTTC. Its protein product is CASRPNRVQGNEQFF.

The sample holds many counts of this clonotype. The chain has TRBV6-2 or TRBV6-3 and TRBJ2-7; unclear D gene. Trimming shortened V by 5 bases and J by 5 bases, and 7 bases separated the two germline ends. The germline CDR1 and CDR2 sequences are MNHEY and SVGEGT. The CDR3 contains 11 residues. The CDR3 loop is CASSARNEQYV. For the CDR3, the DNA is TGTGCCAGCAGTGCGAGAAACGAGCAGTACGTC.

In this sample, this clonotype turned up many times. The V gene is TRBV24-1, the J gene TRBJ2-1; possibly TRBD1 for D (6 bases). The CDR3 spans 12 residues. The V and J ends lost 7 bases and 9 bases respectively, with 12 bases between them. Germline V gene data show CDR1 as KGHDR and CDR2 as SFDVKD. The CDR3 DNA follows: TGTGCCACCAGCTGGGAAGGGGGTGAGCAGTTCTTC. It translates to CATSWEGGEQFF.